The rows below give T cell receptor beta chains drawn from one sample of a study of blood T cell repertoires in COVID-19. Sequenced by immunoSEQ multiplex PCR; TCRdb stores in-frame clones only, minus some. The sample yields roughly 10,000 clones, roughly 85% seen once. Specimen: peripheral blood. These receptors all come from a man aged 30-40 years with active or convalescent COVID-19. Each CDR3 is given with its conserved first and last residue. The order of the fields is D gene, V gene, J gene, CDR3 length, clone size, CDR3 protein. The D gene is left open where the match is weak. Size values are once, few and many counts, or a class for expanded clones, and some rows have none.

>TRBD1|TRBV19|TRBJ1-1|15|-
CASSVATGGDTEAFF
>TRBD1|TRBV3-1/TRBV3-2|TRBJ2-2|15|-
CASSQGDRVTGELFF
>TRBD1|TRBV5-1|TRBJ1-2|13|-
CASYRDRGYGYTF
>TRBD2|TRBV20-1|TRBJ2-3|11|-
CSAGSGGGRYF
>-|TRBV19|TRBJ2-2|14|few
CASSTNLNTGELFF
>TRBD1|TRBV11-2|TRBJ2-1|15|-
CASSLGSGQGYEQFF
>TRBD1|TRBV19|TRBJ1-4|15|-
CASSIYRGGYEKLFF
>-|TRBV6-5|TRBJ1-1|14|-
CASRNEGGNTEAFF
>TRBD1|TRBV6-4|TRBJ1-6|14|few
CASSDRDSNSPLHF
>TRBD1|TRBV6-5|TRBJ2-1|15|-
CASSYQGAQNNEQFF
>TRBD2|TRBV5-1|TRBJ2-3|17|-
CASSRDLASGNTDTQYF
>TRBD1|TRBV11-2|TRBJ2-7|16|-
CASRATFGTDSYEQYF
>-|TRBV7-9|TRBJ1-6|14|few
CASSLGGQNSPLHF
>-|TRBV27|TRBJ2-2|14|-
CASSLNRDAGELFF
>TRBD2|TRBV11-3|TRBJ2-1|17|large
CASSLTSGGTAGHEQFF
>-|TRBV27|TRBJ2-7|14|-
CASSRTSGGREQYF
>TRBD2|TRBV7-9|TRBJ2-5|15|-
CASSSLAGWGETQYF
>-|TRBV9|TRBJ2-5|16|-
CASSPRELGGQETQYF
>TRBD1|TRBV19|TRBJ2-7|13|-
CASTSTGAGEQYF
>-|TRBV7-9|TRBJ2-7|15|-
CASSSGGVLPYEQYF
>-|TRBV27|TRBJ2-2|16|-
CASSYDSFINTGELFF
>TRBD1|TRBV5-1|TRBJ2-5|15|-
CASSLATGGGETQYF
>TRBD1|TRBV5-1|TRBJ1-2|15|-
CASSFGGQLTYGYTF
>TRBD1|TRBV9|TRBJ2-7|15|once
CASSGGQGVSYEQYF
>-|TRBV19|TRBJ1-3|15|-
CASSPIQGTGNTIYF
>-|TRBV29-1|TRBJ1-4|12|-
CSVEDNNEKLFF
>-|TRBV2|TRBJ2-2|16|-
CASTSNGGGNTGELFF
>-|TRBV7-6|TRBJ1-3|16|-
CASSLAGRASGNTIYF
>-|TRBV11-1|TRBJ2-1|14|-
CASSLSAGNNEQFF
>TRBD1|TRBV14|TRBJ2-1|13|-
CASSGTGGSEQFF
>TRBD2|TRBV6-4|TRBJ2-1|15|few
CASSDGERGDNEQFF
>TRBD2|TRBV6-1|TRBJ2-3|16|-
CASSAIAGGGADTQYF
>TRBD1|TRBV5-8|TRBJ2-1|16|-
CASSGTQGADYNEQFF
>TRBD2|TRBV5-1|TRBJ2-1|15|-
CASRKVAGVGNEQFF
>TRBD2|TRBV7-2|TRBJ2-1|16|few
CASSTAGTSGHNEQFF
>-|TRBV7-6|TRBJ1-3|14|-
CASSLARGGNTIYF
>TRBD1|TRBV7-2|TRBJ2-2|15|-
CASSLAMQGAGELFF
>-|TRBV9|TRBJ1-3|14|-
CASSPPFSGNTIYF
>-|TRBV6-6|TRBJ1-2|12|-
CASRRTDLGYTF
>TRBD1|TRBV5-1|TRBJ1-1|17|-
CASSLDPGTGGYGEAFF
>TRBD2|TRBV2|TRBJ2-1|14|-
CASSGWGGYNEQFF
>-|TRBV6-1|TRBJ2-4|13|-
CASSEGPPYLQYF
>-|TRBV3-1/TRBV3-2|TRBJ2-3|18|few
CASSQDLALDGSTDTQYF
>TRBD2|TRBV28|TRBJ2-1|16|-
CASSQLAGGPYNEQFF
>-|TRBV19|TRBJ1-1|12|-
CASHRGATEAFF
>TRBD2|TRBV6-1|TRBJ2-3|15|-
CASSEQRGGTDTQYF
>TRBD1|TRBV7-2|TRBJ1-2|16|-
CASSPRQGGSYYGYTF
>TRBD2|TRBV5-1|TRBJ2-2|19|-
CASSLAPLAGGLNTGELFF